These T cell receptor beta chains were read from a single sample in a study of blood T cells in healthy people across ages. Each CDR3 protein is one row after TCRdb ran MiXCR on the 5' RACE reads. The profile shows more than 1.4 million distinct CDR3 sequences, approximately 40% of them singletons. Material: blood. The receptor set was obtained from a woman in her late teens or twenties in good health. Each CDR3 is given with its conserved first and last residue.

J gene: TRBJ2-7; V gene: TRBV4-2; CDR3 protein: CASSQETSGGSSYEQYF
J gene: TRBJ1-5; V gene: TRBV10-2; CDR3 protein: CASSESRPNQPQHF
J gene: TRBJ2-5; V gene: TRBV12-3/TRBV12-4; CDR3 protein: CASSAQSALPQETQYF
J gene: TRBJ1-2; V gene: TRBV30; CDR3 protein: CAWSVPQGKTRGYTF
J gene: TRBJ2-1; V gene: TRBV25-1; CDR3 protein: CASSVWLAVYNEQFF
J gene: TRBJ1-1; V gene: TRBV29-1; CDR3 protein: CSVVRGTGLNTEAFF
J gene: TRBJ2-1; V gene: TRBV10-3; CDR3 protein: CAISELAGVQSYNEQFF
J gene: TRBJ1-2; V gene: TRBV7-9; CDR3 protein: CASSSYRGPNYGYTF
J gene: TRBJ2-1; V gene: TRBV3-1; CDR3 protein: CASSQEGWTNEQFF
J gene: -; V gene: TRBV27; CDR3 protein: CASSLDPGTAYYEQYF
J gene: TRBJ2-6; V gene: TRBV28; CDR3 protein: CASSSGTGGEGSGANVLTF
J gene: -; V gene: TRBV20-1; CDR3 protein: CSASRRVGYEQYF
J gene: TRBJ2-7; V gene: TRBV3-1; CDR3 protein: CASSRLAGMSSYEQYF
J gene: TRBJ2-1; V gene: TRBV20-1; CDR3 protein: CSARAGSGSLDEQFF
J gene: TRBJ2-5; V gene: TRBV7-2; CDR3 protein: CASSPVGGRGQETQYF
J gene: TRBJ1-2; V gene: TRBV7-2; CDR3 protein: CASSLVFRANYGYTF
J gene: TRBJ2-4; V gene: TRBV7-2; CDR3 protein: CASSLASQPNEQYF
J gene: TRBJ2-3; V gene: TRBV29-1; CDR3 protein: CSVEGRFKSSTDTQYF
J gene: TRBJ2-4; V gene: TRBV6-5; CDR3 protein: CASSYRGQEQYF
J gene: TRBJ2-1; V gene: TRBV3-1; CDR3 protein: CASSSNSGRGYNEQFF
J gene: TRBJ1-5; V gene: TRBV25-1; CDR3 protein: CASSGDSRQPQHF
J gene: TRBJ1-2; V gene: TRBV25-1; CDR3 protein: CASSEPGRVLGGYTF
J gene: TRBJ1-2; V gene: TRBV2; CDR3 protein: CASSEAFLASDDYGYTF